The source of this T cell receptor (beta chain) is a study of blood T cell repertoires in COVID-19. Turning to the study itself: Samples came from the United States, Italy and Spain, spanning acute and convalescent COVID-19. The cDNA or gDNA used as material had been derived from T cells, B-cell-depleted T cells, or PBMCs.

The length of the CDR3 is 14 residues. Original processing methods: Reference gene primer amplification yielded estimated nucleated cell counts. Sequencing was performed with immunoSEQ multiplex PCR; in TCRdb, only in-frame clones are kept and a portion is missing. Clone size and the V and J calls come from that table; the DNA yielded D and trimming. The sample has about 140,000 clones; 75% to 85% are singletons. The V call is TRBV1, the J call TRBJ1-2; whether TRBD1, the table's D call, matches the DNA was not checked. TRBV1 is described as a pseudogene. The sequencing input was peripheral blood. The receptor was derived from a woman at least 80 years old with acute or convalescent COVID-19. CDR3 DNA sequence: TGCACCAGCAGTTCGGGACAGGCGTTCTATGGCTACACCTTC. It is translated as CTSSSGQAFYGYTF.